In its sample, the clone carrying this T cell receptor (beta chain) was seen a few times. The table came from immunoSEQ multiplex PCR; TCRdb's copy has only in-frame clones and leaves some out. The sample has hundreds of thousands of clones, about nine tenths seen once; the top ten hold around a tenth. The sample comes from a study of blood T cell repertoires in COVID-19. The sequence was obtained from a woman in her thirties or forties who had recovered from COVID-19. Sequences were obtained from PBMCs or T cells enriched from blood (not recorded which).

The CDR3 bases are TGTGCCACCAGTGATTTGTCGGGGAACCAAGAGACCCAGTACTTC. Translation gives CATSDLSGNQETQYF. V and J are TRBV24-1 and TRBJ2-5, with TRBD2 as a possible D gene (5 bases). Germline lookup yields CDR1 KGHDR and CDR2 SFDVKD. The V gene lost 0 bases and the J gene lost 0 bases, with 7 bases spanning the gap. CDR3 length equals 15 residues.